This T cell receptor beta chain was captured in a study of blood T cell repertoires in COVID-19. Study-wide context: From T cells, B-cell-depleted T cells, or PBMCs came the material, which was cDNA or gDNA.

Method: immunoSEQ multiplex PCR; TCRdb's copy keeps in-frame clones and lacks some. The sample yields tens of thousands of clones, about 86% seen once. CDR3 length equals 17 residues. Trimming shortened V by 3 bases and J by 2 bases, and 16 bases separated the two germline ends. Germline V gene sequence: CDR1 LNHDA, CDR2 SQIVND (reference sequence). The clonotype was recovered from a woman of 80 years or more in a cohort sampled during active or convalescent COVID-19. Sample: peripheral blood. The J gene is TRBJ2-2, the V gene TRBV19; no definite D call. The CDR3 protein is CASSIPPPQANTGELFF. The CDR3, as DNA: TGTGCCAGTAGTATCCCCCCCCCTCAGGCTAACACCGGGGAGCTGTTTTTT.